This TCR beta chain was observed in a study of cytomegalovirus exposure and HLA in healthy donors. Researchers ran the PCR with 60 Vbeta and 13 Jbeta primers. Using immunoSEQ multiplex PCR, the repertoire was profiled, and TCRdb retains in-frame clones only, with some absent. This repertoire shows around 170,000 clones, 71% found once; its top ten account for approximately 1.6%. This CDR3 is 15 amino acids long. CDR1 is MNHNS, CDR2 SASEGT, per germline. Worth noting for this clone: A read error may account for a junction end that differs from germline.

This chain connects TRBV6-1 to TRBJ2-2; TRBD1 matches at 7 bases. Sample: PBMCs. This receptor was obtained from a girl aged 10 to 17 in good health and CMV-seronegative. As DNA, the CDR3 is TGTGCCAGCAGGGAAGGGGGCAGAAGGGCCGGGGAGCTGTTTTTT. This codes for CASREGGRRAGELFF.